These 31 T cell receptor beta chains were sequenced from one sample in a study of blood T cell repertoires in COVID-19. This table comes from immunoSEQ multiplex PCR, and its TCRdb copy is limited to in-frame clones, with some not included. The top ten hold under 6.5% of the sample, which has more than 300,000 clones, 85% to 90% seen once. Sequencing was performed on peripheral blood. The source is a woman between 45 and 60 years old with COVID-19, enrolled during active disease.

The CDR3 nucleotides are TGCGCCAGCAGCCAAGAAGGGGTAAGCAATCAGCCCCAGCATTTT. It yields the protein CASSQEGVSNQPQHF. This rearrangement joins TRBV4-1 to TRBJ1-5; D may be TRBD1 (5 bases). CDR1 MGHRA and CDR2 YSYEKL come from the germline V gene. The V end was cut by 0 bases, the J end by 1 base, with 7 bases between. The CDR3 runs 15 residues.

The V and J genes are TRBV3-1 (or the pseudogene TRBV3-2) and TRBJ2-3, with D possibly matching TRBD2 (6 bases). Germline CDR1 LGHDT, CDR2 YNNKEL (reference sequence). The V gene lost 2 bases and the J gene lost 6 bases, with 15 bases spanning the gap. The CDR3 is 15 residues long. The CDR3 DNA is TGTGCCAGCAGCCAAAGGGCTAGCGCCAGGGATACGCAGTATTTT. Translation gives CASSQRASARDTQYF.

V and J are TRBV23-1 and TRBJ1-5; no definite D call. TRBV23-1 is an open reading frame whose function is uncertain. Trimming removed 6 bases from V and 6 bases from J, with 12 bases in between. CDR3 length: 13 amino acids. The chain's CDR3 is CASRRTGIQPQHF. DNA of the CDR3: TGCGCCAGCAGAAGGACCGGGATTCAGCCCCAGCATTTT.

The chain couples TRBV5-1 to TRBJ2-1, with 9 bases that match TRBD1. Germline lookup yields CDR1 SGHRS and CDR2 YFSETQ. The CDR3 spans 17 residues. With V trimmed by 0 bases and J by 4 bases, 8 bases remained unmatched. In DNA form, the CDR3 reads TGCGCCAGCAGCTTGGGGGCCGGGACAGGGTCATACAATGAGCAGTTCTTC. This translates into CASSLGAGTGSYNEQFF. The full variable domain, its missing parts supplied by reference TRBV5-1 and TRBJ2-1, is KAGVTQTPRYLIKTRGQQVTLSCSPISGHRSVSWYQQTPGQGLQFLFEYFSETQRNKGNFPGRFSGRQFSNSRSEMNVSTLELGDSALYLCASSLGAGTGSYNEQFFGPGTRLTVL.

The CDR3 nucleotides are TGTGCCAGCAGCGCCTATGTGGGGAGAATGAACACTGAAGCTTTCTTT. Protein product: CASSAYVGRMNTEAFF. This chain uses TRBV9 with TRBJ1-1; D is ambiguous. V lost 3 bases and J 0 bases, leaving 15 bases between the germline ends. The germline CDR1 and CDR2 sequences are SGDLS and YYNGEE. This CDR3 is 16 amino acids long.

This clone was observed a single time. The V gene is TRBV11-1, the J gene TRBJ2-3; D is perhaps TRBD2 (7 bases). The CDR3 contains 14 residues. CDR1 and CDR2 (germline): SGHAT, FQDESV (reference sequence). Trimming took 5 bases from V and 6 from J, leaving 15 bases between them. Here the CDR3 reads CASSQGGDLDTQYF. In DNA form, the CDR3 reads TGTGCCAGCAGCCAAGGGGGGGACTTGGATACGCAGTATTTT.

The CDR3 spells CASSASLLAVSYEQYF. The CDR3 DNA sequence: TGTGCCAGCAGTGCCAGTTTACTAGCTGTCTCCTACGAGCAGTACTTC. This chain connects TRBV6-1 to TRBJ2-7; maybe TRBD2 (6 bases). This CDR3 spans 16 amino acids. Germline V gives CDR1 MNHNS, CDR2 SASEGT. V lost 4 bases and J lost 0, with 16 bases in between.

CDR3 nucleotide sequence: TGCGCCAGCAGCCAAGGGACAGGGGGCGTATTCAGTGAAAAACTGTTTTTT. Its translation is CASSQGTGGVFSEKLFF. This rearrangement joins TRBV4-1 to TRBJ1-4, with 11 bases lining up with TRBD1. Germline V gene data show CDR1 as MGHRA and CDR2 as YSYEKL. The CDR3 sequence is 17 residues long. V shed 1 base and J 7 bases; nucleotides not matched to a gene: 8.

The chain is built from TRBV27 and TRBJ1-1; no clear D gene. Trimming left V 6 bases short and J 7 bases short, with 12 bases between. Germline CDR1 MNHEY, CDR2 SMNVEV (reference sequence). This CDR3 comprises 12 residues. The CDR3: CASRLTGSEAFF. The CDR3 DNA reads as TGTGCCAGCAGACTTACCGGGAGTGAAGCTTTCTTT.

The rearrangement joins TRBV5-1 to TRBJ2-1; the match to TRBD2 covers 8 bases. The CDR3 has 16 amino acids. V lost 0 bases to trimming and J lost 0 bases; unmatched junction nucleotides: 2. CDR1 is SGHRS and CDR2 is YFSETQ in the germline V gene. CDR3 coding DNA: TGCGCCAGCAGCTTGGGGGCGGGAGGCTCCTACAATGAGCAGTTCTTC. It is translated as CASSLGAGGSYNEQFF.

On this clone itself: The sample has other DNA sequences that encode this CDR3 too. The chain recombines TRBV11-2 with TRBJ1-2, with D uncertain. The CDR3 sequence is 13 residues long. V lost 3 bases and J lost 4, with 9 bases in between. CDR1 is SGHAT, CDR2 FQNNGV, per germline. CDR3 loop: CASSFLRGYGYTF. For the CDR3, the DNA is TGTGCCAGCAGCTTTCTCCGGGGCTATGGCTACACCTTC.

This sequence joins TRBV30 and TRBJ2-1, with a tentative D call TRBD2 (6 bases). Trimming removed 8 bases from V and 4 bases from J, with 15 bases in between. The CDR3 sequence is 13 residues long. CDR1 is GTSNPN and CDR2 is SVGIG in the germline V gene (reference sequence). The CDR3 here is CALAGLKYNEQFF. CDR3 nucleotide sequence: TGTGCCCTGGCGGGGCTAAAGTACAATGAGCAGTTCTTC. Complete variable domain (other parts from reference TRBV30 and TRBJ2-1): SQTIHQWPATLVQPVGSPLSLECTVEGTSNPNLYWYRQAAGRGLQLLFYSVGIGQISSEVPQNLSASRPQDRQFILSSKKLLLSDSGFYLCALAGLKYNEQFFGPGTRLTVL.

This sequence joins TRBV5-1 and TRBJ2-5; 11 bases are shared with TRBD1. Germline CDR1 is SGHRS and CDR2 is YFSETQ. The V gene end was trimmed by 1 base and the J gene end by 2 bases; junction bases not matched to a gene: 7. The CDR3 contains 17 residues. CDR3 residues: CASSLMAGTGGQETQYF. The CDR3, as DNA: TGCGCCAGCAGCTTGATGGCCGGGACAGGGGGTCAAGAGACCCAGTACTTC.

The chain employs TRBV6-5 and TRBJ2-1; TRBD2 aligns across 9 bases. Germline lookup yields CDR1 MNHEY and CDR2 SVGAGI. The ends lost 2 bases at V and 4 bases at J; junction bases unmatched: 3. The CDR3 is made up of 15 amino acids. CDR3 coding DNA: TGTGCCAGCAGTTACATAGCGGGAGAGTACAATGAGCAGTTCTTC. Translation gives CASSYIAGEYNEQFF.

V and J are TRBV19 and TRBJ2-3, with 14 bases fitting TRBD2. Germline lookup yields CDR1 LNHDA and CDR2 SQIVND (reference sequence). CDR3 length: 20 amino acids. The ends lost 0 bases at V and 0 bases at J; junction bases unmatched: 8. The CDR3 is CASSIDLTSGRVSSTDTQYF. The CDR3 nucleotides are TGTGCCAGTAGTATAGATCTGACTAGCGGGAGGGTATCTAGCACAGATACGCAGTATTTT.

The V and J genes are TRBV5-1 and TRBJ2-5, with 7 bases aligning to TRBD1. The CDR3 extends over 14 amino acids. V was clipped by 4 bases and J by 3 bases; unmatched bases: 6. Germline V lookup: CDR1 SGHRS, CDR2 YFSETQ. The CDR3 here is CASSLGQAEETQYF. The CDR3 coding sequence is TGCGCCAGCAGCCTCGGACAGGCGGAAGAGACCCAGTACTTC.

The V call is TRBV2, the J call TRBJ2-2; a weak D match, TRBD1 (6 bases). The CDR3 length is 16 residues. In germline, CDR1 is SNHLY, CDR2 FYNNEI. V lost 3 bases and J 0 bases, leaving 11 bases between the germline ends. CDR3 bases: TGTGCCAGCAGTGATCGGGGACAAGCGAACACCGGGGAGCTGTTTTTT. Its translation: CASSDRGQANTGELFF.

The chain combines TRBV28 with TRBJ2-3; TRBD1 agrees at 11 bases. V was pared by 6 bases and J by 3 bases, with 8 bases of the junction left unmatched. CDR1 MDHEN and CDR2 SYDVKM come from the germline V gene. The CDR3 extends over 16 amino acids. CDR3 coding DNA: TGTGCCAGCAGCGCCCCCGGACAGGGGGCGACAGATACGCAGTATTTT. Translating gives CASSAPGQGATDTQYF.

J is TRBJ2-3 and V is TRBV6-2 or TRBV6-3, with TRBD1 identical over 8 bases. CDR1 MNHEY and CDR2 SVGEGT come from the germline V gene. J was trimmed by 6 bases and V by 5 bases; bases with no gene match: 13. The CDR3 consists of 16 residues. CDR3 nucleotide sequence: TGTGCCAGCAGTGATTACGACAGGGGTCGAACGGATACGCAGTATTTT. It codes for CASSDYDRGRTDTQYF.

This clone has more than one count but fewer than ten. The chain is built from TRBV7-8 and TRBJ2-7; 11 bases agree with TRBD1. The germline V gene encodes CDR1 SGHVS and CDR2 FQNEAQ. The V gene end was trimmed by 5 bases and the J gene end by 4 bases; junction bases not matched to a gene: 4. CDR3 length: 14 amino acids. CDR3 in DNA: TGTGCCAGCAGCAGGGGGACAGGGGGGTACGAGCAGTACTTC. Its protein is CASSRGTGGYEQYF.

The gene calls are TRBV6-6 and TRBJ2-5; the match to TRBD1 covers 7 bases. The ends lost 7 bases at V and 7 bases at J; junction bases unmatched: 18. CDR1 and CDR2 from the germline V gene are MNHNY and SVGAGI (reference sequence). The CDR3 spans 16 residues. The CDR3 protein is CASTLGQPSGSATQYF. The CDR3 DNA follows: TGTGCCAGCACCCTGGGACAGCCCTCCGGCAGTGCGACCCAGTACTTC.

This chain links TRBV7-9 with TRBJ2-5; D is perhaps TRBD2 (5 bases). CDR1 SEHNR and CDR2 FQNEAQ come from the germline V gene (reference sequence). V was pared by 0 bases and J by 2 bases, with 13 bases between. CDR3 length equals 16 residues. Here the CDR3 DNA reads TGTGCCAGCAGCTTAGCGCGTGGGAGAGAGCAAGAGACCCAGTACTTC. Translated: CASSLARGREQETQYF.

This clone was counted only a few times. The chain couples TRBV27 to TRBJ2-1, with a possible D match to TRBD2 (6 bases). Germline CDR1 MNHEY, CDR2 SMNVEV (reference sequence). This CDR3 has 15 amino acids. The V gene lost 7 bases and the J gene lost 4 bases, with 17 bases spanning the gap. For the CDR3, the DNA is TGTGCCAGCACCCTAAGCGGGTCGGATTACAATGAGCAGTTCTTC. This gives the protein CASTLSGSDYNEQFF.

This clone was found once. V usage is TRBV24-1 and J usage is TRBJ2-1, with 10 bases aligning to TRBD1. Germline trimming cut 5 bases from V and 9 bases from J; bases unmatched to any gene: 6. Looked up from germline, CDR1 is KGHDR and CDR2 is SFDVKD. The CDR3 is 14 amino acids. CDR3 sequence reads: CATSGGTGVAEQFF. The CDR3 DNA follows: TGTGCCACCAGTGGGGGGACAGGGGTTGCTGAGCAGTTCTTC.

The chain combines TRBV18 with TRBJ2-7, with 8 nucleotides matching TRBD1. The CDR3 consists of 15 residues. CDR1 KGHSH and CDR2 LQKENI come from the germline V gene. The ends lost 3 bases at V and 3 bases at J; junction bases unmatched: 7. This CDR3 reads CASSPSTGANYEQYF. The CDR3 region has the DNA TGTGCCAGCTCACCGTCGACAGGGGCGAACTACGAGCAGTACTTC. Supplemented by reference TRBV18 and TRBJ2-7, the full variable domain reads NAGVMQNPRHLVRRRGQEARLRCSPMKGHSHVYWYRQLPEEGLKFMVYLQKENIIDESGMPKERFSAEFPKEGPSILRIQQVVRGDSAAYFCASSPSTGANYEQYFGPGTRLTVT.

As DNA, the CDR3 is TGTGCCAGCTCACCACCGCGACAGCCTAGCTCTGGAAACACCATATATTTT. The encoded protein is CASSPPRQPSSGNTIYF. The chain is built from TRBV18 and TRBJ1-3; D is possibly TRBD1 (5 bases). The germline CDR1 and CDR2 sequences are KGHSH and LQKENI. CDR3 size: 17 residues. The V end was cut by 0 bases, the J end by 0 bases, with 12 bases between.

The chain links TRBV30 to TRBJ2-3; 7 bases are shared with TRBD2. The ends lost 1 base at V and 6 bases at J; junction bases unmatched: 7. This CDR3 spans 14 amino acids. Germline V CDR1 and CDR2: GTSNPN, SVGIG (reference sequence). CDR3 in amino acids: CAWSAGRAGDTQYF. The DNA for the CDR3 is TGTGCCTGGAGTGCTGGTCGAGCGGGGGATACGCAGTATTTT.

The count of this clone is one. The CDR3 is CASSYASAPNTGELFF. Written as DNA, the CDR3 is TGTGCCAGCAGTTACGCTAGCGCACCCAACACCGGGGAGCTGTTTTTT. The chain combines TRBV6-2 or TRBV6-3 with TRBJ2-2, with D possibly being TRBD2 (6 bases). V was trimmed by 2 bases and J by 2 bases, leaving 12 bases between them. The CDR3 length is 16 residues. CDR1 is MNHEY and CDR2 is SVGEGT in the germline V gene.

Only one count was recorded for this clone. A read error may explain this, as a much larger clone is one base away. The chain is built from TRBV5-4 and TRBJ2-7, with D possibly being TRBD1 (7 bases). CDR1 SGHNT and CDR2 YYREEE come from the germline V gene (reference sequence). The CDR3 is made up of 14 amino acids. Trimming pared 0 bases from V and 3 bases from J, leaving 10 bases between. The CDR3 sequence: CASSLGQGGYEQYF. The CDR3, as DNA: TGTGCCAGCAGCTTGGGACAGGGAGGCTACGAGCAGTACTTC.

The rearrangement links TRBV18 to TRBJ2-7, with 8 bases that match TRBD1. The CDR3 has 17 residues. Losses at the gene ends were 1 base for V and 2 bases for J; bases not matched to a gene: 10. The germline V gene encodes CDR1 KGHSH and CDR2 LQKENI. The CDR3 DNA follows: TGTGCCAGCTCACCACGCCTGGCGGACAGGGAAACCTACGAGCAGTACTTC. Its protein is CASSPRLADRETYEQYF.

This chain links TRBV19 with TRBJ2-2; a weak D match, TRBD2 (6 bases). The V end was cut by 7 bases, the J end by 3 bases, with 12 bases between. Germline values: CDR1 LNHDA, CDR2 SQIVND (reference sequence). The CDR3 extends over 14 amino acids. The CDR3 DNA follows: TGTGCCAGTATTGGAGGGCCGTACACCGGGGAGCTGTTTTTT. It yields the protein CASIGGPYTGELFF. Together with reference TRBV19 and TRBJ2-2, the CDR3 gives the full variable domain: DGGITQSPKYLFRKEGQNVTLSCEQNLNHDAMYWYRQDPGQGLRLIYYSQIVNDFQKGDIAEGYSVSREKKESFPLTVTSAQKNPTAFYLCASIGGPYTGELFFGEGSRLTVL.